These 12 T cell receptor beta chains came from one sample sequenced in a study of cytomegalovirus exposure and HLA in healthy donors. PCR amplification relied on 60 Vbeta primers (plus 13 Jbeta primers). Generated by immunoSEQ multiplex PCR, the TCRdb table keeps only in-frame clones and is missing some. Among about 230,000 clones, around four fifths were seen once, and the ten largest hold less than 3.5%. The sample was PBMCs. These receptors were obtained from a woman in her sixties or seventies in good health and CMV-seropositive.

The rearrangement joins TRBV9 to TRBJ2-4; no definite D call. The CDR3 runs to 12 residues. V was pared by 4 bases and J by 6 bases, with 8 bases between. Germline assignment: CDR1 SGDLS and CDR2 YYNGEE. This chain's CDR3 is CASSPRGNIQYF. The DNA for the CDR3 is TGTGCCAGCAGCCCCCGCGGAAACATTCAGTACTTC.

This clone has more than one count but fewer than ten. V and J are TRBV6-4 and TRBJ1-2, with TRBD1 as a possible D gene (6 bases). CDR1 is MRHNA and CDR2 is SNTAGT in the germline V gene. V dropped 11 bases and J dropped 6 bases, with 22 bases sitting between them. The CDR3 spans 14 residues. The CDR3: CAQGGGLALNGYTF. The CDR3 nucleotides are TGTGCCCAAGGGGGGGGGCTAGCCCTAAATGGCTACACCTTC.

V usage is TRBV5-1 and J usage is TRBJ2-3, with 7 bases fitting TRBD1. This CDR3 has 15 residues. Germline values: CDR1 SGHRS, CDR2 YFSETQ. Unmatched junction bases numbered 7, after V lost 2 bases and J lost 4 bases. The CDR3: CASSFTGVNADTQYF. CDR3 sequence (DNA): TGCGCCAGCAGCTTCACAGGGGTAAACGCAGATACGCAGTATTTT.

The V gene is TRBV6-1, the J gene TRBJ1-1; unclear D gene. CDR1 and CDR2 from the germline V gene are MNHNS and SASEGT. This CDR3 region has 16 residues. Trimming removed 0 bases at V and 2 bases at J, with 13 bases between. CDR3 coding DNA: TGTGCCAGCAGTGAAGCTATGACTCAGTCTAACACTGAAGCTTTCTTT. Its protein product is CASSEAMTQSNTEAFF.

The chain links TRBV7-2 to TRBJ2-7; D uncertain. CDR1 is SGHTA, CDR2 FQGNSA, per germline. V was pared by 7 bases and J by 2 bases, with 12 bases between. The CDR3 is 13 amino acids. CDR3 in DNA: TGTGCCAGCACCCGTCCCCCCCCCTACGAGCAGTACTTC. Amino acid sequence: CASTRPPPYEQYF.

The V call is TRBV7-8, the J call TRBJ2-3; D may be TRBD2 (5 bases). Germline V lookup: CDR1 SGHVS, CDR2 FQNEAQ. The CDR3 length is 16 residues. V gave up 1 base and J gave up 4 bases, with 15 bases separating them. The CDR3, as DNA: TGTGCCAGCAGCTTAGGGCCGGGGATCCGAGCAGATACGCAGTATTTT. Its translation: CASSLGPGIRADTQYF.

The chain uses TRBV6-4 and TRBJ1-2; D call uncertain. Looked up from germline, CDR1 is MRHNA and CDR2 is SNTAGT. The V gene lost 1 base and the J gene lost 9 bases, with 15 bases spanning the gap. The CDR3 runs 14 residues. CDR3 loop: CASSDLGGDESYTF. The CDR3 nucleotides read TGTGCCAGCAGTGACTTGGGAGGAGACGAAAGCTACACCTTC.

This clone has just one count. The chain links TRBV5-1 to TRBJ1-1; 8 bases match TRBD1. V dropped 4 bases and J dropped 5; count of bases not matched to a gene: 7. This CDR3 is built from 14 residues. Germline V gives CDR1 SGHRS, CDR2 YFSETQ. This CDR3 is CASSAGQAGTEAFF. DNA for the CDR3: TGCGCCAGCAGCGCGGGACAGGCGGGGACTGAAGCTTTCTTT.

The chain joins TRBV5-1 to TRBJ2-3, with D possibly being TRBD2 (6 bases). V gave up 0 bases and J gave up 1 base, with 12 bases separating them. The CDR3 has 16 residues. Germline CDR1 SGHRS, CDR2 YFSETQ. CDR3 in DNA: TGCGCCAGCAGCTTGGCGGGGGTGGTTGGCACAGATACGCAGTATTTT. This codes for CASSLAGVVGTDTQYF.

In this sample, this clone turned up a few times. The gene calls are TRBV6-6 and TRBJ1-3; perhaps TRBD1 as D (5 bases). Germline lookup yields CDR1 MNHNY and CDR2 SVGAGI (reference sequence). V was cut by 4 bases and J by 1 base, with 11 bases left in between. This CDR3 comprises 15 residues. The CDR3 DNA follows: TGTGCCAGCAGTTCCGGACATGCTTCTGGAAACACCATATATTTT. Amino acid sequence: CASSSGHASGNTIYF.

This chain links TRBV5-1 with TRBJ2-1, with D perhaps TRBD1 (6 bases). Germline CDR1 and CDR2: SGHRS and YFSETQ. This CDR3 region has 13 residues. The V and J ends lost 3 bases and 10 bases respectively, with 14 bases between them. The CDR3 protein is CASSSYTGMEQFF. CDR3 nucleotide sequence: TGCGCCAGCAGCTCCTATACAGGGATGGAGCAGTTCTTC.

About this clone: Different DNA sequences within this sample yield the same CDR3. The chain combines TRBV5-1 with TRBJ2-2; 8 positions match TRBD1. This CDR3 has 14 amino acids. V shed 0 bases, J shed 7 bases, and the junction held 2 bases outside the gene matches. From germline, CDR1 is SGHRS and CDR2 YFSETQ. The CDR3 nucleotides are TGCGCCAGCAGCTTGGGACAGGGGAACGGGGAGCTGTTTTTT. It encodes CASSLGQGNGELFF. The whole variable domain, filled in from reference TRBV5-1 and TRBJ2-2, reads KAGVTQTPRYLIKTRGQQVTLSCSPISGHRSVSWYQQTPGQGLQFLFEYFSETQRNKGNFPGRFSGRQFSNSRSEMNVSTLELGDSALYLCASSLGQGNGELFFGEGSRLTVL.